These 5 T cell receptor beta chains came from one sample sequenced in a study of T-cell memory formation after mild COVID-19. A single record per CDR3 protein comes from TCRdb applying MiXCR to the 5' RACE reads. The table has about 470,000 distinct CDR3 sequences, 15% to 20% seen once. The source material was PBMCs or a T cell subset sorted from them (not recorded which). These receptors were taken from an adult woman who had mild COVID-19 (a few samples of this study predate the infection). Cell type and time point are not known.

A few counts support this clonotype. V usage is TRBV7-2 and J usage is TRBJ1-1; a possible D gene is TRBD1 (5 bases). The V gene's germline CDR1 is SGHTA and CDR2 FQGNSA. With 5 bases removed from V and 0 bases from J, the gap between germline ends came to 10 bases. The CDR3 extends over 14 amino acids. The CDR3 nucleotides read TGTGCCAGCAGCAGACAGAGCATGAACACTGAAGCTTTCTTT. Translated: CASSRQSMNTEAFF. The whole variable domain, filled in from reference TRBV7-2 and TRBJ1-1, reads GAGVSQSPSNKVTEKGKDVELRCDPISGHTALYWYRQSLGQGLEFLIYFQGNSAPDKSGLPSDRFSAERTGGSVSTLTIQRTQQEDSAVYLCASSRQSMNTEAFFGQGTRLTVV.

The chain is built from TRBV19 and TRBJ2-4, with D tentatively TRBD2 (6 bases). The ends were cut back, 3 bases at V and 1 base at J, with 16 bases in the middle. The CDR3 has 17 amino acids. Germline lookup yields CDR1 LNHDA and CDR2 SQIVND (reference sequence). CDR3 amino acids: CASSIMVGGIAKNIQYF. CDR3 coding DNA: TGTGCCAGTAGTATTATGGTTGGAGGGATCGCCAAAAACATTCAGTACTTC.

This clonotype was detected only a few times. The rearrangement joins TRBV5-5 to TRBJ2-1; tentatively, D is TRBD1 (6 bases). The CDR3 totals 14 residues. CDR1 and CDR2 (germline): SGHKS, YYEKEE (reference sequence). V lost 3 bases and J 4 bases, leaving 11 bases between the germline ends. This CDR3 is CASSSGVLYNEQFF. DNA for the CDR3: TGTGCCAGCAGCTCAGGGGTCCTATACAATGAGCAGTTCTTC. Looking up the rest from reference TRBV5-5 and TRBJ2-1 gives the full variable domain: DAGVTQSPTHLIKTRGQQVTLRCSPISGHKSVSWYQQVLGQGPQFIFQYYEKEERGRGNFPDRFSARQFPNYSSELNVNALLLGDSALYLCASSSGVLYNEQFFGPGTRLTVL.

The rearrangement links TRBV7-2 to TRBJ2-3; possible D gene TRBD2, 5 bases. Germline V CDR1 and CDR2: SGHTA, FQGNSA. The CDR3 has 12 residues. V lost 5 bases to trimming and J lost 8 bases, with 11 bases between them. The CDR3 DNA follows: TGTGCCAGCAGCACTAGGTGGGGTACGCAGTATTTT. This gives the protein CASSTRWGTQYF.

The table lists this clonotype with many counts. The chain recombines TRBV20-1 with TRBJ2-1; D may be TRBD2 (6 bases). Trimming pared 6 bases from V and 4 bases from J, leaving 10 bases between. Germline CDR1 DFQATT, CDR2 SNEGSKA (reference sequence). The CDR3 length is 12 residues. The CDR3 nucleotides are TGCAGTGCCGGGACTGATTACAATGAGCAGTTCTTC. Its translation is CSAGTDYNEQFF.